The 32 T cell receptor beta chains listed next were all sequenced from one sample in a study of control samples from healthy donors and cancer patients (dated by TCRdb to about 2020). Library generation was performed with the immunoSEQ multiplex PCR assay. TCRdb mirrors the immuneACCESS table, restricted to in-frame sequences. Some clones are absent from its copies; in checked studies, under half trace to an unresolved V gene, and the reason for the others is unknown. The sample includes about 12,000 clones, with around 94% observed a single time. The ten largest clonotypes hold over 20% of the sample. The source material was PBMCs. The receptors were gathered from a man between 70 and 80 years old with head and neck cancer.

V usage is TRBV7-2 and J usage is TRBJ2-5; D unclear. The CDR3 loop spans 14 amino acids. CDR1 is SGHTA and CDR2 is FQGNSA in the germline V gene. V was shortened by 1 base and J by 2 bases, with 8 bases between the two germline ends. CDR3 bases: TGTGCCAGCAGCTTAGTATCGGGTCAAGAGACCCAGTACTTC. This encodes CASSLVSGQETQYF.

The chain combines TRBV12-3 or TRBV12-4 with TRBJ1-5; the D is unclear. The V end was cut by 0 bases, the J end by 11 bases, with 5 bases between. The CDR3 is made up of 11 amino acids. CDR3 region: CASSLAGSQHF. The CDR3 DNA sequence: TGTGCCAGCAGTTTAGCAGGTTCCCAGCATTTT.

This chain joins TRBV5-1 and TRBJ2-2, with D unclear. Germline CDR1 SGHRS, CDR2 YFSETQ. The CDR3 is 16 residues long. The germline V and J ends were trimmed by 4 bases and 0 bases, with 13 bases remaining between them. CDR3 DNA: TGCGCCAGCAGCCCAGCCCCCCTTTCGAACACCGGGGAGCTGTTTTTT. This sequence encodes CASSPAPLSNTGELFF.

The chain is built from TRBV5-1 and TRBJ1-1; a weak D match, TRBD1 (6 bases). Germline V CDR1 and CDR2: SGHRS, YFSETQ. The germline V and J ends were trimmed by 4 bases and 1 base, with 11 bases remaining between them. The CDR3 sequence is 14 residues long. CDR3 protein: CASSQGHANTEAFF. In DNA form, the CDR3 reads TGCGCCAGCAGCCAGGGACACGCGAACACTGAAGCTTTCTTT. The entire variable domain, with the rest obtained from reference TRBV5-1 and TRBJ1-1, is as follows: KAGVTQTPRYLIKTRGQQVTLSCSPISGHRSVSWYQQTPGQGLQFLFEYFSETQRNKGNFPGRFSGRQFSNSRSEMNVSTLELGDSALYLCASSQGHANTEAFFGQGTRLTVV.

This clone is a singleton in its sample. The chain has TRBV5-4 and TRBJ2-3, with 9 bases matching TRBD1. This CDR3 comprises 16 residues. Germline V CDR1 and CDR2: SGHNT, YYREEE (reference sequence). V shed 4 bases and J 1 base; nucleotides not matched to a gene: 7. The CDR3 loop is CASSGGQGSGTDTQYF. As DNA, the CDR3 is TGTGCCAGCAGCGGCGGACAGGGGAGTGGCACAGATACGCAGTATTTT.

The gene calls are TRBV5-4 and TRBJ2-2, with 7 bases that match TRBD1. V lost 4 bases and J lost 2; bases outside the gene matches: 8. There are 16 residues in the CDR3. Per germline, CDR1 SGHNT and CDR2 YYREEE (reference sequence). CDR3 nucleotides: TGTGCCAGCAGCGACGGGACAGTCCACAACACCGGGGAGCTGTTTTTT. This gives the protein CASSDGTVHNTGELFF.

The chain recombines TRBV27 with TRBJ2-1; D is undetermined. The CDR3 has 15 amino acids. The germline V and J ends were trimmed by 3 bases and 3 bases, with 12 bases remaining between them. Per germline, CDR1 MNHEY and CDR2 SMNVEV (reference sequence). Written as DNA, the CDR3 is TGTGCCAGCAGTTTTCGTCCCGGGTTCTACAATGAGCAGTTCTTC. It specifies CASSFRPGFYNEQFF.

The V gene is TRBV19, the J gene TRBJ1-2, with D perhaps TRBD1 (6 bases). The CDR3 is made up of 14 amino acids. V was clipped by 4 bases and J by 4 bases, with 13 bases between them. Looked up from germline, CDR1 is LNHDA and CDR2 is SQIVND (reference sequence). The CDR3 DNA is TGTGCCAGTAGTACCCCCGGGGGCTCCTATGGCTACACCTTC. Its protein is CASSTPGGSYGYTF. Variable domain in full (rest from reference TRBV19 and TRBJ1-2): DGGITQSPKYLFRKEGQNVTLSCEQNLNHDAMYWYRQDPGQGLRLIYYSQIVNDFQKGDIAEGYSVSREKKESFPLTVTSAQKNPTAFYLCASSTPGGSYGYTFGSGTRLTVV.

This clone has just one count. The rearrangement uses TRBV5-1 and TRBJ1-2; no clear D. CDR1 and CDR2 (germline): SGHRS, YFSETQ. The CDR3 runs to 14 residues. The V end was cut by 0 bases, the J end by 1 base, with 7 bases between. The CDR3, as DNA: TGCGCCAGCAGCTTGGCCCCGGGTAACTATGGCTACACCTTC. As protein: CASSLAPGNYGYTF.

The chain links TRBV19 to TRBJ1-5, with 8 bases lining up with TRBD1. V lost 3 bases, J lost 9 bases, and 7 bases stayed unmatched. The V gene's germline CDR1 is LNHDA and CDR2 SQIVND (reference sequence). The CDR3 loop spans 14 amino acids. CDR3: CASSIQGAPGPQHF. For the CDR3, the DNA is TGTGCCAGTAGTATTCAGGGGGCCCCAGGGCCCCAGCATTTT.

The V and J genes are TRBV5-1 and TRBJ2-7, with D perhaps given as TRBD1 or TRBD2 (7 bases each). V was cut by 1 base and J by 3 bases, with 11 bases left in between. From germline, CDR1 is SGHRS and CDR2 YFSETQ. The CDR3 has 14 amino acids. CDR3 amino acids: CASSLQGGIYEQYF. DNA of the CDR3: TGCGCCAGCAGCTTGCAGGGGGGGATCTACGAGCAGTACTTC.

This chain connects TRBV28 to TRBJ1-2; D may be TRBD1 (6 bases). V lost 6 bases to trimming and J lost 8 bases, with 16 bases between them. The CDR3 consists of 13 residues. Looked up from germline, CDR1 is MDHEN and CDR2 is SYDVKM. This CDR3 reads CASSPTGTRGYTF. The CDR3 nucleotides are TGTGCCAGCAGCCCTACAGGGACTCGAGGCTACACCTTC.

V gene TRBV11-3 combines with J gene TRBJ2-5, with no clear D. CDR3 length equals 13 residues. With 1 base removed from V and 3 bases from J, the gap between germline ends came to 6 bases. Germline V gives CDR1 SGHNT, CDR2 YENEEA. The chain's CDR3 is CASSLGLEETQYF. The CDR3, as DNA: TGTGCCAGCAGCTTAGGTCTAGAAGAGACCCAGTACTTC.

This clone was recorded once. This chain connects TRBV11-2 to TRBJ1-2, with TRBD1 matching 8 bases. The CDR3 is 18 residues long. V trimming: 0 bases; J trimming: 7 bases; junction bases outside the gene matches: 16. The germline CDR1 and CDR2 sequences are SGHAT and FQNNGV. The DNA of the CDR3 is TGTGCCAGCAGCTTAGATCTTGCGGGGTGGCAGGGGGCGCCTGGCTACACCTTC. Translating gives CASSLDLAGWQGAPGYTF.

This chain uses TRBV19 with TRBJ1-5; TRBD1 aligns across 8 bases. This CDR3 has 14 residues. The germline V gene encodes CDR1 LNHDA and CDR2 SQIVND (reference sequence). Losses at the gene ends were 9 bases for V and 2 bases for J; bases not matched to a gene: 6. The CDR3 region has the DNA TGTGCCAGCAGGAAGGGACAGGGCAATCAGCCCCAGCATTTT. It encodes CASRKGQGNQPQHF.

This clone was observed a single time. This chain joins TRBV29-1 and TRBJ2-5; 9 bases line up with TRBD1. The CDR3 contains 14 residues. Germline assignment: CDR1 SQVTM and CDR2 ANQGSEA. V trimming: 6 bases; J trimming: 5 bases; junction bases outside the gene matches: 10. The CDR3 bases are TGCAGCGTCGCAGCCGGGACAGGGTTGGAGACCCAGTACTTC. Its translation is CSVAAGTGLETQYF.

This clone came up once. This chain uses TRBV7-9 with TRBJ1-1; possible D gene TRBD1, 6 bases. The CDR3 length is 15 residues. The V gene's germline CDR1 is SEHNR and CDR2 FQNEAQ (reference sequence). Trimming took 0 bases from V and 7 from J, leaving 15 bases between them. As DNA, the CDR3 is TGTGCCAGCAGCTTAGCCAGGACAGAGACGAATGAAGCTTTCTTT. This sequence encodes CASSLARTETNEAFF.

This chain joins TRBV20-1 and TRBJ1-2; D is uncertain. From germline, CDR1 is DFQATT and CDR2 SNEGSKA (reference sequence). Trimming took 3 bases from V and 4 from J, leaving 6 bases between them. The CDR3 totals 11 residues. CDR3 nucleotides: TGCAGTGCTAGTGATATCTATGGCTACACCTTC. This codes for CSASDIYGYTF.

This sequence joins TRBV28 and TRBJ1-3; D not resolved. Trimming removed 4 bases at V and 0 bases at J, with 10 bases between. This CDR3 region has 15 residues. Per the germline V gene, CDR1 is MDHEN and CDR2 is SYDVKM. The CDR3 DNA follows: TGTGCCAGCAGTTCGTCTGATCTCTCTGGAAACACCATATATTTT. Translated, it gives CASSSSDLSGNTIYF.

CDR3 region: CASSIDPNRADTQYF. The CDR3 nucleotides read TGTGCCAGTAGTATAGATCCCAATAGGGCAGATACGCAGTATTTT. This chain links TRBV19 with TRBJ2-3; D call uncertain. CDR1 is LNHDA, CDR2 SQIVND, per germline (reference sequence). Trimming took 0 bases from V and 4 from J, leaving 11 bases between them. The CDR3 loop spans 15 amino acids.

The gene calls are TRBV25-1 and TRBJ2-3, with TRBD2 identical over 7 bases. J was trimmed by 1 base and V by 3 bases; bases with no gene match: 1. This CDR3 contains 14 residues. Germline V gene sequence: CDR1 MGHDK, CDR2 SYGVNS. Here the CDR3 reads CASSEAGGTDTQYF. In DNA, the CDR3 is TGTGCCAGCAGTGAGGCGGGAGGCACAGATACGCAGTATTTT.

The chain couples TRBV7-9 to TRBJ1-4, with no clear D. The germline CDR1 and CDR2 sequences are SEHNR and FQNEAQ (reference sequence). Trimming removed 5 bases from V and 5 bases from J, with 21 bases in between. This CDR3 contains 17 residues. The CDR3 DNA reads TGTGCCAGCAGCCCCGCGGGCCAGCTTTGGGGAAATGAAAAACTGTTTTTT. Translated, it gives CASSPAGQLWGNEKLFF.

This chain uses TRBV27 with TRBJ2-2; D is possibly TRBD2 (6 bases). Germline lookup yields CDR1 MNHEY and CDR2 SMNVEV (reference sequence). V gave up 7 bases and J gave up 1 base, with 13 bases separating them. This CDR3 is 15 amino acids long. DNA for the CDR3: TGTGCCAGCACCCCTGGGAGGAGGAACACCGGGGAGCTGTTTTTT. The encoded protein is CASTPGRRNTGELFF.

V is TRBV19 and J is TRBJ2-7, with 10 bases matching TRBD2. The CDR3 has 15 amino acids. The germline V gene encodes CDR1 LNHDA and CDR2 SQIVND (reference sequence). After removal of 2 bases from V and 3 bases from J, the junction contained 4 bases not matched to a gene. The CDR3 spells CASSIRLAGIYEQYF. The DNA of the CDR3 is TGTGCCAGTAGTATAAGACTAGCGGGTATCTACGAGCAGTACTTC.

The count of this clone is one. V usage is TRBV7-6 and J usage is TRBJ2-5; 7 bases match TRBD2. The CDR3 is 16 amino acids. V dropped 5 bases and J dropped 3; count of bases not matched to a gene: 12. CDR1 and CDR2 from the germline V gene are SGHVS and FNYEAQ. CDR3 amino acids: CASSINSGRGEETQYF. In DNA, the CDR3 is TGTGCCAGCAGCATCAATAGCGGGCGAGGAGAAGAGACCCAGTACTTC.

This clone has a handful of counts. This chain joins TRBV3-1 (or the pseudogene TRBV3-2) and TRBJ2-1, with 13 bases fitting TRBD2. CDR1 LGHDT and CDR2 YNNKEL come from the germline V gene (reference sequence). This CDR3 has 17 residues. Trimming cost V 4 bases and J 3 bases; bases outside gene matches: 6. Here the CDR3 reads CASSRTLAGGNYNEQFF. For the CDR3, the DNA is TGTGCCAGCAGCCGAACACTAGCGGGAGGGAACTACAATGAGCAGTTCTTC.

The chain employs TRBV13 and TRBJ2-1; D could derive from TRBD1 or TRBD2 (10 bases each). CDR1 and CDR2 (germline): PRHDT, FYEKMQ (reference sequence). V lost 4 bases, J lost 7 bases, and 26 bases lay in between. There are 18 residues in the CDR3. CDR3 amino acids: CASSSDRGGLAGANEQFF. DNA for the CDR3: TGTGCCAGCAGCTCGGACAGGGGGGGCCTAGCGGGAGCAAATGAGCAGTTCTTC.

V usage is TRBV2 and J usage is TRBJ2-3; tentatively, D is TRBD1 or TRBD2 (7 bases each). This CDR3 has 15 amino acids. Germline V lookup: CDR1 SNHLY, CDR2 FYNNEI. With 7 bases removed from V and 1 base from J, the gap between germline ends came to 15 bases. The CDR3 nucleotides are TGTGCCAGCAACCGTCAGGGGGGGCGCACAGATACGCAGTATTTT. Protein sequence: CASNRQGGRTDTQYF.

The gene calls are TRBV9 and TRBJ1-1; D ambiguous. Germline V gene data show CDR1 as SGDLS and CDR2 as YYNGEE. The CDR3 consists of 15 residues. Trimming shortened V by 0 bases and J by 4 bases, and 13 bases separated the two germline ends. In DNA form, the CDR3 reads TGTGCCAGCAGCGTAGACGCCTGGGTCGGCACTGAAGCTTTCTTT. Protein: CASSVDAWVGTEAFF.

The chain is built from TRBV19 and TRBJ2-6; D unresolved. Germline V gene sequence: CDR1 LNHDA, CDR2 SQIVND (reference sequence). The CDR3 totals 16 residues. Deletions cut 7 bases from V and 0 bases from J, with 13 bases between. The CDR3 loop reads CASKAPGLSGANVLTF. The CDR3 region has the DNA TGTGCCAGTAAAGCCCCCGGCCTCTCTGGGGCCAACGTCCTGACTTTC.

The chain links TRBV3-1 (or the pseudogene TRBV3-2) to TRBJ2-7; no clear D. V was shortened by 3 bases and J by 4 bases, with 10 bases between the two germline ends. The CDR3 contains 13 residues. CDR1 is LGHDT, CDR2 YNNKEL, per germline (reference sequence). The CDR3 loop reads CASSQGSLYEQYF. CDR3 coding DNA: TGTGCCAGCAGCCAGGGCAGCTTGTACGAGCAGTACTTC.

This rearrangement joins TRBV18 to TRBJ2-7; no reliable D call. With 4 bases removed from V and 5 bases from J, the gap between germline ends came to 6 bases. The CDR3 sequence is 11 residues long. Germline CDR1 is KGHSH and CDR2 is LQKENI. The CDR3 loop reads CASSLADEQYF. Here the CDR3 DNA reads TGTGCCAGCTCACTGGCGGACGAGCAGTACTTC.